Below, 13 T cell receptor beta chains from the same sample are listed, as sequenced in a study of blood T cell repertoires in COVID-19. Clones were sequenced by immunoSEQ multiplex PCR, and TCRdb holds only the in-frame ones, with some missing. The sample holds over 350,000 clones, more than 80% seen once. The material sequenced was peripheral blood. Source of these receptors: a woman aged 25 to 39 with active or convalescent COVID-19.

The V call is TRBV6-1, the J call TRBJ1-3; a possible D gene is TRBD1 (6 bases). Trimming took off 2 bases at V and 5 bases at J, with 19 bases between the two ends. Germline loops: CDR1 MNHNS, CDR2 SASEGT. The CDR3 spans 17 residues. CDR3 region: CASSEIGSGTPRNTIYF. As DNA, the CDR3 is TGTGCCAGCAGTGAAATTGGGTCGGGGACACCGCGAAACACCATATATTTT.

The CDR3 is CASTKEAFAYEQYF. The CDR3 DNA follows: TGTGCCAGCACCAAAGAGGCTTTCGCCTACGAGCAGTACTTC. The chain couples TRBV5-5 to TRBJ2-7; no clear D gene. CDR3 length equals 14 residues. V shed 6 bases and J shed 2 bases, with 15 bases lying between them. Germline loops: CDR1 SGHKS, CDR2 YYEKEE (reference sequence).

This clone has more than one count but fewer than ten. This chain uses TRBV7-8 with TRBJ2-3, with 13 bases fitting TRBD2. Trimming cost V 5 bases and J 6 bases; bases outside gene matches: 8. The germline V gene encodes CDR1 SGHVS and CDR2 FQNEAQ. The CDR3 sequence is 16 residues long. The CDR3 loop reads CASSHRTSGGRDTQYF. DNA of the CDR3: TGTGCCAGCAGCCACCGGACTAGCGGGGGCCGGGATACGCAGTATTTT. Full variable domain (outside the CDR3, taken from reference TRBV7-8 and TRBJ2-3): GAGVSQSPRYKVAKRGQDVALRCDPISGHVSLFWYQQALGQGPEFLTYFQNEAQLDKSGLPSDRFFAERPEGSVSTLKIQRTQQEDSAVYLCASSHRTSGGRDTQYFGPGTRLTVL.

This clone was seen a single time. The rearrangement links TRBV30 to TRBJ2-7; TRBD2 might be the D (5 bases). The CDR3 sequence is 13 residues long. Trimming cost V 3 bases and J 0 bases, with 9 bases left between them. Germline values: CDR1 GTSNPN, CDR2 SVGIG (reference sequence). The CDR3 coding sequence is TGTGCCTGGAGCCCCGGGATCTCCTACGAGCAGTACTTC. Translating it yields CAWSPGISYEQYF.

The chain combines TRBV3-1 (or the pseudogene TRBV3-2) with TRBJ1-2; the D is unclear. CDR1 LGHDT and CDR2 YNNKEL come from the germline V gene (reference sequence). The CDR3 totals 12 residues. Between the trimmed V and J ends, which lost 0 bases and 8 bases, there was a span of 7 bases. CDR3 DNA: TGTGCCAGCAGCCAAGAAAGCTGGGGCTACACCTTC. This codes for CASSQESWGYTF.

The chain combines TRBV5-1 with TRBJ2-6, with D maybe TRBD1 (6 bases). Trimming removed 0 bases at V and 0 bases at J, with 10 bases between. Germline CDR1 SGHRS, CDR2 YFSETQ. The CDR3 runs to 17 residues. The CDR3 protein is CASSLVGRGSGANVLTF. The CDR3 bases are TGCGCCAGCAGCTTGGTCGGCAGGGGCTCTGGGGCCAACGTCCTGACTTTC.

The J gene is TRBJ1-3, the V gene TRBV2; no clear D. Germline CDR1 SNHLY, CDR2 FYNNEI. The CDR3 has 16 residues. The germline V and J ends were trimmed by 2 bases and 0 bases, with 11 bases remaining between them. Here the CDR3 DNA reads TGTGCCAGCAGTGAATATGGGCCTTACTCTGGAAACACCATATATTTT. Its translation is CASSEYGPYSGNTIYF.

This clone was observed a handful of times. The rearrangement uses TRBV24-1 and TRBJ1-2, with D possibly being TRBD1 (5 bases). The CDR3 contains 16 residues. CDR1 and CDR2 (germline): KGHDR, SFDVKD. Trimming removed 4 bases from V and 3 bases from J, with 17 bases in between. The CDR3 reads CATSEAPGGGDYGYTF. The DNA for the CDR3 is TGTGCCACCAGTGAGGCACCCGGCGGGGGGGACTATGGCTACACCTTC.

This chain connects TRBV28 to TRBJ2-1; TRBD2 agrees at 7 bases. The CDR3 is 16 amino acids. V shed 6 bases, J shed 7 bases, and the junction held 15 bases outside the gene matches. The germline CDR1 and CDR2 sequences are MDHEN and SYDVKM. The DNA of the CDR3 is TGTGCCAGCAGGCAAGTACGTGGCGGGAGATCAAATGAGCAGTTCTTC. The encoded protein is CASRQVRGGRSNEQFF.

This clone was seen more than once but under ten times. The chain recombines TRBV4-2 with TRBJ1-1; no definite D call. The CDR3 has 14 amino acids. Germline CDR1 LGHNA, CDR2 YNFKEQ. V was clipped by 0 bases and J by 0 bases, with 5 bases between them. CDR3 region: CASSQDFVNTEAFF. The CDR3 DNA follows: TGTGCCAGCAGCCAAGACTTCGTGAACACTGAAGCTTTCTTT.

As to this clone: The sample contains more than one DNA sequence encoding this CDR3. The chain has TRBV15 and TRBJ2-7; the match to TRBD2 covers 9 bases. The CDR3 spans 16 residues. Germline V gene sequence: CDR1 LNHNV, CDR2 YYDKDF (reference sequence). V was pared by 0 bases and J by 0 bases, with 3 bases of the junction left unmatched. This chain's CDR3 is CATSREGGGASYEQYF. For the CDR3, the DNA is TGTGCCACCAGCAGAGAGGGCGGGGGGGCCTCCTACGAGCAGTACTTC. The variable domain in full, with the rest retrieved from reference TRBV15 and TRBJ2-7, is DAMVIQNPRYQVTQFGKPVTLSCSQTLNHNVMYWYQQKSSQAPKLLFHYYDKDFNNEADTPDNFQSRRPNTSFCFLDIRSPGLGDTAMYLCATSREGGGASYEQYFGPGTRLTVT.

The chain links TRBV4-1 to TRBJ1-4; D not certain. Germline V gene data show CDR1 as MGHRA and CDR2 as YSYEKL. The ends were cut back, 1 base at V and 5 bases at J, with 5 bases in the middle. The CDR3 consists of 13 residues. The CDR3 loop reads CASSQGGNEKLFF. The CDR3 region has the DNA TGCGCCAGCAGCCAAGGCGGGAATGAAAAACTGTTTTTT.

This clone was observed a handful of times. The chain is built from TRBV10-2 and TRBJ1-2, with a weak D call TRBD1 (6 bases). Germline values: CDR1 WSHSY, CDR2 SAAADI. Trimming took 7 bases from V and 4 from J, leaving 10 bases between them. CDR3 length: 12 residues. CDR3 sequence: CASMKDSYGYTF. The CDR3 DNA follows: TGCGCCAGCATGAAGGACAGCTATGGCTACACCTTC.